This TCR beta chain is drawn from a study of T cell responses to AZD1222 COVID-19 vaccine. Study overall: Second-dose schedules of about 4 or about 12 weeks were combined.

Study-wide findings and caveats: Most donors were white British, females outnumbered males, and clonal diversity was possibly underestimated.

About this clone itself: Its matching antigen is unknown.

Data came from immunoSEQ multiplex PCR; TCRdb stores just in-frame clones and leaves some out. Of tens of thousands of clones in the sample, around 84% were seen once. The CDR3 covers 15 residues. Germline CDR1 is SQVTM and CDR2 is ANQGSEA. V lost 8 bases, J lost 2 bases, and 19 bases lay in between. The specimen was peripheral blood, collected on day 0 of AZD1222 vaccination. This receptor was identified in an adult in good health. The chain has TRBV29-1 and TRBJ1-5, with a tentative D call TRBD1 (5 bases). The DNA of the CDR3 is TGCAGCATAACAAGAGGGGCGGGTGGCAATCAGCCCCAGCATTTT. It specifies CSITRGAGGNQPQHF.